This T cell receptor beta chain was sequenced in a study of tumor-infiltrating lymphocytes in localized non-small cell lung cancer. Study at large: Tumor tissue and non-adjacent uninvolved lung came from each patient. Study-wide results and limits: Tumor T-cell fraction was not associated with recurrence-free survival. Each assay used a separate piece of the same tissue. TCRbeta sequencing showed higher T cell infiltration in tumors than uninvolved lung.

Only in-frame clones appear in the TCRdb table, and some are missing; sequencing was by immunoSEQ multiplex PCR. Seen here are tens of thousands of clones, approximately 85% observed once, and the top ten hold approximately 2%. Germline lookup yields CDR1 PRHDT and CDR2 FYEKMQ (reference sequence). The V end was cut by 5 bases, the J end by 4 bases, with 14 bases between. The CDR3 sequence is 15 residues long. In the case of this clone: Its cognate antigen is unknown.

The TCR sequence derives from a human donor with non-small cell lung cancer. The sequencing sample was made of lung tumor tissue. V gene TRBV13 combines with J gene TRBJ2-2, with a tentative D call TRBD2 (5 bases). DNA of the CDR3: TGTGCCAGCAGCGCCCCCGGGGTGACCACCGGGGAGCTGTTTTTT. Translation: CASSAPGVTTGELFF.